This T cell receptor beta chain was profiled in a study of spatial heterogeneity in lung cancer. Study-wide results and limits: Tumor mutation count correlated with how many alpha and beta TCRs expanded intratumorally.

This clonotype was found many times. Antigen unknown. TCRdb analysed the 5' RACE reads with MiXCR anew, one entry per CDR3 protein. The sample yields more than 10,000 distinct CDR3 sequences, 3.2% seen once. As to time point: sample taken at primary tumor resection. The CDR3 loop spans 14 amino acids. Germline V gives CDR1 GTSNPN, CDR2 SVGIG (reference sequence). Trimming removed 1 base from V and 3 bases from J; junction bases left unmatched: 5. Sequences were derived from lung tumor tissue, sampled at surgery. The chain is built from TRBV30 and TRBJ2-7, with 8 bases aligning to TRBD1. This TCR was sampled from a male donor with early-stage non-small cell lung cancer. In DNA, the CDR3 is TGTGCCTGGAGTGCCTGGACAGGGCTCTACGAGCAGTACTTC. As protein: CAWSAWTGLYEQYF.